The present entry profiles one T cell receptor beta chain with its context. Its specificity is not known. Trimming removed 3 bases from V and 3 bases from J, with 18 bases in between. Germline V lookup: CDR1 LGHNA, CDR2 YNFKEQ. This CDR3 is 16 amino acids long. The data derive from a study of CD8+ T cells in alopecia areata. General study results and limits: Both scalp clonality and the expanded CD8+ clones among the top 100 showed a significant decrease with tofacitinib.

Treatment given: oral pan-JAK inhibitor, 5-10 mg twice daily. After isolation, RNA underwent reverse transcription to generate cDNA as the sequencing template. Measured with immunoSEQ multiplex PCR; TCRdb has only the in-frame clones, and not every one. This sample carries 180,000 or so clones, approximately 50% of them seen once, and the ten largest clones take roughly 9.1%. The starting material was CD8+ T cells sorted from blood, obtained around week 54, from a patient treated with tofacitinib. This chain connects TRBV4-2 to TRBJ2-7, with D perhaps TRBD1 (5 bases). This TCR came from a human donor with alopecia areata. The DNA for the CDR3 is TGTGCCAGCAGCCAGGTCACCGCAGGGTTGAACTACGAGCAGTACTTC. Residues: CASSQVTAGLNYEQYF.